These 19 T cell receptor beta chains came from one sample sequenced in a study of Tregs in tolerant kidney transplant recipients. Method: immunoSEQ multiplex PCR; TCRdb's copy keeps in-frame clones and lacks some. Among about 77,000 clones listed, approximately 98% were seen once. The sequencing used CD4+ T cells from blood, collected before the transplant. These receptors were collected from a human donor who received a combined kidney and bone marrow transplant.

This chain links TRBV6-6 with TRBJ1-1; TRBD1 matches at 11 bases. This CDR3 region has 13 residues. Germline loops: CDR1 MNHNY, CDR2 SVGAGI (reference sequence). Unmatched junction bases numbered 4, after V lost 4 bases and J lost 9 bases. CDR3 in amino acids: CASSSRDRGKAFF. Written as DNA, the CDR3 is TGTGCCAGCAGTTCTCGGGACAGGGGGAAAGCTTTCTTT.

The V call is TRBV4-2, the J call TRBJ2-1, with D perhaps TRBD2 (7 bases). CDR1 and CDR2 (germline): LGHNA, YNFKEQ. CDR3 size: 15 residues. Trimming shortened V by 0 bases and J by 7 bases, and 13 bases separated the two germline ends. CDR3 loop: CASSQDDAGANEQFF. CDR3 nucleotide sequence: TGTGCCAGCAGCCAAGATGACGCGGGGGCTAATGAGCAGTTCTTC.

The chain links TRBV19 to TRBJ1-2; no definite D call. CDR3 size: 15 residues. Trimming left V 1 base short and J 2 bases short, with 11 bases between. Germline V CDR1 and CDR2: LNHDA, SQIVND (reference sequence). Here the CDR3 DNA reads TGTGCCAGTAGTATAGCCGATAGAAAAAACTATGGCTACACCTTC. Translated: CASSIADRKNYGYTF.

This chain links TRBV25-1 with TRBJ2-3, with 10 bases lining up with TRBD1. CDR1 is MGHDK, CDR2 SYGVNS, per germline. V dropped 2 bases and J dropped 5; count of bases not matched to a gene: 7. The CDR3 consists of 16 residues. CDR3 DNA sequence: TGTGCCAGCAGTGAAATAGGGACAGGGGAGGTAGATACGCAGTATTTT. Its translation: CASSEIGTGEVDTQYF. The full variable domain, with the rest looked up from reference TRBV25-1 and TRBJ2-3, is EADIYQTPRYLVIGTGKKITLECSQTMGHDKMYWYQQDPGMELHLIHYSYGVNSTEKGDLSSESTVSRIRTEHFPLTLESARPSHTSQYLCASSEIGTGEVDTQYFGPGTRLTVL.

As DNA, the CDR3 is TGTGCCAGCAGCTTGGACGAGCGTAAGCAGTACTTC. It translates to CASSLDERKQYF. The chain is built from TRBV5-4 and TRBJ2-7; D is uncertain. Germline values: CDR1 SGHNT, CDR2 YYREEE (reference sequence). CDR3 length equals 12 residues. V shed 0 bases and J shed 8 bases, with 9 bases lying between them.

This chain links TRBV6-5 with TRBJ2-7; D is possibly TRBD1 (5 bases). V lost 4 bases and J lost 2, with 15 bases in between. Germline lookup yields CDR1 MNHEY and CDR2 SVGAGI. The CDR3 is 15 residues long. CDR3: CASSSPRDSTYEQYF. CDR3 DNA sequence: TGTGCCAGCAGTTCACCCCGCGACAGTACCTACGAGCAGTACTTC.

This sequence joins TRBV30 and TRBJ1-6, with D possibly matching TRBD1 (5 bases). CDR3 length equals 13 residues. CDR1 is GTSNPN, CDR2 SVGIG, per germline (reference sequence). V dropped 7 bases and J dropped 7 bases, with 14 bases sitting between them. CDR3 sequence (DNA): TGTGCCTCGGCGCGGGACCCAAATTCACCCCTCCACTTT. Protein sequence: CASARDPNSPLHF.

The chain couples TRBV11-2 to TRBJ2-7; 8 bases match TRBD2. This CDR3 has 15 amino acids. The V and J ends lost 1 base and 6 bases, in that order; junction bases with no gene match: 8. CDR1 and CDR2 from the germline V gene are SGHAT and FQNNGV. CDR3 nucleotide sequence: TGTGCCAGCAGCTTAGCATCCGGACTAGCTCCCGAGCAGTACTTC. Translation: CASSLASGLAPEQYF.

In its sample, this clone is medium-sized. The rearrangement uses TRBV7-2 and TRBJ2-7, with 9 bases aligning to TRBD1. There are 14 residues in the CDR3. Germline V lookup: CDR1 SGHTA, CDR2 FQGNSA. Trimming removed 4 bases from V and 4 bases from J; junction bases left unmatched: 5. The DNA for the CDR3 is TGTGCCAGCAGCTCCGGGACAGGGCAGTACGAGCAGTACTTC. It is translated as CASSSGTGQYEQYF.

The CDR3 loop is CASSYGPKYEQYF. The CDR3 DNA reads as TGTGCCAGCAGTTACGGGCCGAAATACGAGCAGTACTTC. This chain links TRBV6-5 with TRBJ2-5, with no clear D. The J call could be wrong; TRBJ2-7 is a better fit for the DNA end. This CDR3 comprises 13 residues. Germline V gene sequence: CDR1 MNHEY, CDR2 SVGAGI.

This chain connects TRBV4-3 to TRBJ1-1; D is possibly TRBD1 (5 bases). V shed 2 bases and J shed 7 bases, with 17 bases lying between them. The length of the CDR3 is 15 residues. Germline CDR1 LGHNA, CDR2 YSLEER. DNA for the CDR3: TGCGCCAGCAGCCAAAGAGTAGGGGAGGGTAATGAAGCTTTCTTT. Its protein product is CASSQRVGEGNEAFF.

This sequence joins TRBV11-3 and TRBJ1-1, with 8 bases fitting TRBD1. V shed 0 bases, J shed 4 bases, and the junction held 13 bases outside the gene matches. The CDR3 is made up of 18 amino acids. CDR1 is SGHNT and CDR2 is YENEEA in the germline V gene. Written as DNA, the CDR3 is TGTGCCAGCAGCTTAGATGGTGATAGGACAGGGATAGGCACTGAAGCTTTCTTT. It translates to CASSLDGDRTGIGTEAFF.

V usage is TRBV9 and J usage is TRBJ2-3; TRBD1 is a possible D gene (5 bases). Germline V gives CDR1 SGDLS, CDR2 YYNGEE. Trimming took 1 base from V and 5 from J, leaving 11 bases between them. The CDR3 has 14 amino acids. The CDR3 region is CASSVSAGQDTQYF. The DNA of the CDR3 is TGTGCCAGCAGCGTATCGGCAGGGCAAGATACGCAGTATTTT. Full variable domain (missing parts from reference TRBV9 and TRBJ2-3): DSGVTQTPKHLITATGQRVTLRCSPRSGDLSVYWYQQSLDQGLQFLIQYYNGEERAKGNILERFSAQQFPDLHSELNLSSLELGDSALYFCASSVSAGQDTQYFGPGTRLTVL.

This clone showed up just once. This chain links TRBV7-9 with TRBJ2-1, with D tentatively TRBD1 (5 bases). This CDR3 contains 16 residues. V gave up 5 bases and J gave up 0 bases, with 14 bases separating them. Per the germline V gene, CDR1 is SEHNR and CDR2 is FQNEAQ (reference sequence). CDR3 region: CASSKSGQSSYNEQFF. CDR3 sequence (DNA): TGTGCCAGCAGCAAGTCAGGGCAGAGCTCCTACAATGAGCAGTTCTTC.

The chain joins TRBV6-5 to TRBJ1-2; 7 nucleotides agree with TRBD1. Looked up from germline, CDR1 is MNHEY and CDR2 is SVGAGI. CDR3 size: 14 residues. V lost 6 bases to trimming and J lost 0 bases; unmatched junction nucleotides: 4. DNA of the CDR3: TGTGCCAGCAGACGACAGGGACCTAACTATGGCTACACCTTC. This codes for CASRRQGPNYGYTF.

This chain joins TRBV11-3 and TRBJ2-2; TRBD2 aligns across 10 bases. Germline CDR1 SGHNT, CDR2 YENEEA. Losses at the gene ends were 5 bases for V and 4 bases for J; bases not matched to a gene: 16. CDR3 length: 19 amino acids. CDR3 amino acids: CASSPSPPLAGAFTGELFF. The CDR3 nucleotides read TGTGCCAGCAGCCCCTCCCCCCCTCTAGCGGGAGCTTTCACCGGGGAGCTGTTTTTT.

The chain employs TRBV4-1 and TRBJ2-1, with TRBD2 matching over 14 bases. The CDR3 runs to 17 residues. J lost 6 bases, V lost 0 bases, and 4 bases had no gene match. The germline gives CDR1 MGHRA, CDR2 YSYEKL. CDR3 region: CASSQDSGLAGGNEQFF. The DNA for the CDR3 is TGCGCCAGCAGCCAAGATTCCGGACTAGCGGGAGGCAATGAGCAGTTCTTC.

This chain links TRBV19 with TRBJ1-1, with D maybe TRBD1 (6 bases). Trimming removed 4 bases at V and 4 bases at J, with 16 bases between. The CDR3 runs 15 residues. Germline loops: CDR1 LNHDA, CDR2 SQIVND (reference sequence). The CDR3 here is CASSNAGVKGTEAFF. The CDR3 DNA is TGTGCCAGTAGTAATGCAGGGGTTAAGGGCACTGAAGCTTTCTTT.

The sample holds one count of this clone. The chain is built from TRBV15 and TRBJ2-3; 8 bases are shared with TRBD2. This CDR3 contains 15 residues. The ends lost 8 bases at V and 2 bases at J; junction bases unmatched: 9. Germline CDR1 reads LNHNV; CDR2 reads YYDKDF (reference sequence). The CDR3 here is CATRKLAAITDTQYF. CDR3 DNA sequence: TGTGCCACCCGAAAACTAGCGGCTATCACAGATACGCAGTATTTT.